Detailed here is one T cell receptor beta chain. Its antigen is as yet unknown. V lost 2 bases to trimming and J lost 0 bases, with 14 bases between them. Germline lookup yields CDR1 KGHSH and CDR2 LQKENI. The CDR3 covers 17 residues. This specimen comes from a study of vaccination effects on CD4 cells after COVID-19. Findings and caveats of the study: Whether induced by infection or by vaccine, clones showed marked clonal contraction late after vaccination.

Sequencing in the ViraFEST assay came after antigen-specific CD4+ T cells had been expanded with viral peptide pools, which were used to stimulate PBMC. Investigators separated out CD4+ T cells once approximately 11 days of culture had passed. This person's SARS-CoV-2 infection, confirmed by PCR, occurred between March and December 2020. Participants got two doses of BNT162b2 or mRNA-1273 vaccine. Days 3 and 7 were when half the medium was replaced with IL-2 medium. The table came from immunoSEQ multiplex PCR; TCRdb's copy has only in-frame clones and leaves some out. In the table there are approximately 16,000 clones, around 75% of which are singletons.

The chain links TRBV18 to TRBJ1-3; D is undetermined. This clonotype was sampled from a human donor who had a prior SARS-CoV-2 infection. Sequenced here: CD4+ T cells from PBMCs cultured with HCoV-NL63 spike peptides, sampled after COVID-19 vaccination. The CDR3 DNA follows: TGTGCCAGCTCACCAACTATAGGACGGAACTCTGGAAACACCATATATTTT. As protein: CASSPTIGRNSGNTIYF. Combining the CDR3 with reference TRBV18 and TRBJ1-3 gives the whole variable domain NAGVMQNPRHLVRRRGQEARLRCSPMKGHSHVYWYRQLPEEGLKFMVYLQKENIIDESGMPKERFSAEFPKEGPSILRIQQVVRGDSAAYFCASSPTIGRNSGNTIYFGEGSWLTVV.